This T cell receptor (beta chain) emerged from a study of neurological immune-mediated disorders (dated by TCRdb to between 2018 and 2021). Broadly, across the study: Peripheral blood TCR-beta repertoires from HTLV-I-associated myelopathy (HAM/TSP) patients, multiple sclerosis patients and healthy controls were compared by UMI-based sequencing. The cohort comprised 68 subjects: approximately 15 HAM/TSP patients, approximately 34 multiple sclerosis patients and around 20 healthy controls. The 95 to 110 TCR-beta libraries covered PBMC samples along with longitudinal samples, technical triplicates, and paired sorted CD4+ and CD8+ T-cell subsets.

General findings and caveats noted by the study authors: Across subjects, expanded clones never shared an identical CDR3 amino acid sequence, which suggests that the TCR-beta repertoires in every group were private. TCR clonal expansion was highest in HAM/TSP patients and lowest in MS patients, with MS patients falling below even healthy controls.

CDR1 MGHRA and CDR2 YSYEKL are derived from the germline V gene. Its CDR3 holds 17 amino acids, cysteine through phenylalanine. This entry keeps only the CDR3 DNA: 51 bases, framed from base 1. V was cut back by 0 bases and J by 0 bases, leaving a gap of 11 bases between them. The healthy controls were volunteers from a blood bank in Maryland, USA. For unsorted PBMC libraries, 2 million PBMCs were used after storage in RNAlater at -80 degrees C until RNA extraction. Peripheral blood underwent Ficoll-Hypaque density gradient centrifugation to isolate PBMCs, which were then cryopreserved in liquid nitrogen. To synthesize cDNA, template-switch 5'RACE was performed with a primer carrying a 10-nucleotide random unique molecular identifier so that each TCR transcript was tagged. Every sequencing run covered 15-18 subjects and yielded more than 170 million TCR-beta sequences. The RNeasy kit was used for extraction of total RNA. The KAPA Real-time Library Amplification kit was used to amplify TCR-beta VDJ regions with primers for the TCR constant region and the 5'RACE anchor. Sample indexes and Illumina adaptors were added in a first PCR, and a second PCR then increased library yield. After purification with Ampure beads, the TCR product of roughly 650 bp was size-selected on a 2% E-gel SizeSelection system. Before pooling, library quality was assessed on a Bioanalyzer, concentration was determined with Qubit, and library quantification was performed with the Kapa Library Quantification kit. Libraries were sequenced paired-end 2 x 150 bp on an Illumina HiSeq 2500. To increase sequence diversity, about 25-31% phiX was spiked into each library pool. In the paper's pipeline: Quality-filtered reads were processed with the UMI-based MiGEC pipeline, which removed over 75% of raw TCR sequences during error correction. IMGT germline references were used for aligning VDJ genes, and each clonotype was defined as a unique CDR3 amino acid sequence together with its V-J genes. Clonal expansion, Shannon diversity and CDR3 relatedness were evaluated with VDJtools (CalcPairwiseDistances, ClusterSamples), while phylogenetic trees were built in CLCbio workbench. Expanded clones were defined as having at least 8 unique UMIs, based on coefficient-of-variation modelling across technical triplicates. TCRdb trimmed public reads at Q25 via fastp, called clones via MiXCR and kept in-frame beta chains. Rows are combined by CDR3 protein, so each entry shows the most common genes and DNA. None of the V and J calls come from the authors' own analysis; TCRdb made them. This sample comprises about 28,000 distinct CDR3 sequences, roughly 6.7% of them detected only once. The top ten clones comprise roughly 9% of the sample.

This clonotype was recorded many times. Its antigen specificity is not known. Base qualities are not provided; no much larger clone lies one nucleotide away. The receptor's source is a woman aged 45 to 65 in good health. Sample: PBMCs. This sequence uses TRBV4-1 and TRBJ2-2; tentative D gene TRBD1, with 6 bases matching. The CDR3 protein sequence reads: CASSQDAAGANTGELFF. The bases read TGCGCCAGCAGCCAAGATGCTGCAGGGGCGAACACCGGGGAGCTGTTTTTT.